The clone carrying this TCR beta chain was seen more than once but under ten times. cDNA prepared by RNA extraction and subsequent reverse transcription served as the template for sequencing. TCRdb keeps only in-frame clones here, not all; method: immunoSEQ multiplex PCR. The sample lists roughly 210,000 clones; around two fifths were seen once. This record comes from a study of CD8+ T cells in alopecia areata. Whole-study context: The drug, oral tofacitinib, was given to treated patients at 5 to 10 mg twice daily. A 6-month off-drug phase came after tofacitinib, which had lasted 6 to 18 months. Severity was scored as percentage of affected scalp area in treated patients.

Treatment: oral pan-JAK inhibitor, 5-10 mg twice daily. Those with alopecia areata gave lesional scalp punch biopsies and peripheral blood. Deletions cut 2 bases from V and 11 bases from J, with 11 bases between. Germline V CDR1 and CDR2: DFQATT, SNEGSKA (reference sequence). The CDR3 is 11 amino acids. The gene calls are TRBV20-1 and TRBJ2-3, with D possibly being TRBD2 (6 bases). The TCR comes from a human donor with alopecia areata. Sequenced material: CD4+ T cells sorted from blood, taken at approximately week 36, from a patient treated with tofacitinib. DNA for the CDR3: TGCAGTGCTAGATGGGGGGTTGGGCAGTATTTT. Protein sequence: CSARWGVGQYF.